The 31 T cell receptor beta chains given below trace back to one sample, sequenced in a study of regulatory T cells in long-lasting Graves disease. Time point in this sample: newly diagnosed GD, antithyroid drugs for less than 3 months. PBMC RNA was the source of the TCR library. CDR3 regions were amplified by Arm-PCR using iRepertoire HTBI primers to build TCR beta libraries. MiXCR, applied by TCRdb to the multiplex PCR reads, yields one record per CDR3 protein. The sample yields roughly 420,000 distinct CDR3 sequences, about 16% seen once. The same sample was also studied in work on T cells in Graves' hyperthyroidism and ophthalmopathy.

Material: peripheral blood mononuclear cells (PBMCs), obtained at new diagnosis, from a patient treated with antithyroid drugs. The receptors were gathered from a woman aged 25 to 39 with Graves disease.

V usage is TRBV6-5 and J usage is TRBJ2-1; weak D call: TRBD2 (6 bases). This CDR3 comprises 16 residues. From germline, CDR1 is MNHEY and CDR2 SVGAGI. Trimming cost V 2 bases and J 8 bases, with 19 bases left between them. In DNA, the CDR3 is TGTGCCAGCAGTTACGCGGTCGGGACTCGCCTAGATGAGCAGTTCTTC. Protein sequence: CASSYAVGTRLDEQFF.

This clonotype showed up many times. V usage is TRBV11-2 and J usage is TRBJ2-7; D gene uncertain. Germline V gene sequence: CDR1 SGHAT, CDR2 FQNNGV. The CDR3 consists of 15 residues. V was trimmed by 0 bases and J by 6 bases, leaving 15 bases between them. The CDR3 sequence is CASSLDYLSGREQYF. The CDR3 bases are TGTGCCAGCAGCTTAGACTACCTCTCTGGGCGCGAGCAGTACTTC.

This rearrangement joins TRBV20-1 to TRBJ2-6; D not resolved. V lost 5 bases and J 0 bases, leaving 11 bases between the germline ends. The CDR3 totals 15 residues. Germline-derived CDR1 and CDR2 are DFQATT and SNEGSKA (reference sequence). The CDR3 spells CSASLLISGANVLTF. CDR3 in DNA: TGCAGTGCTTCGTTACTTATCTCTGGGGCCAACGTCCTGACTTTC.

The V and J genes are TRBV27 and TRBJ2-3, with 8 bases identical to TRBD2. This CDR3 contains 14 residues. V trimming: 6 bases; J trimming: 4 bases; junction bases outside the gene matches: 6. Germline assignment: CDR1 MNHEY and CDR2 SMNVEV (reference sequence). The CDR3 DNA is TGTGCCAGCAGATTAGCGGGAATCGCAGATACGCAGTATTTT. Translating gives CASRLAGIADTQYF.

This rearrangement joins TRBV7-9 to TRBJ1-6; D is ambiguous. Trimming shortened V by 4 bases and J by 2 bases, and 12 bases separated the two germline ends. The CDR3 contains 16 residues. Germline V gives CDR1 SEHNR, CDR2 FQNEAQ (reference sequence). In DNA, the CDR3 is TGTGCCAGCAGCTACCGGACGGTAGCCTATAATTCACCCCTCCACTTT. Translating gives CASSYRTVAYNSPLHF.

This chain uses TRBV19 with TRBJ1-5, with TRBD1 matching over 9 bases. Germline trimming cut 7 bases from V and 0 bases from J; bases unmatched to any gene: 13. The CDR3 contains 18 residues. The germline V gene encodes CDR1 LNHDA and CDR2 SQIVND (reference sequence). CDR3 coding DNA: TGTGCCAGTAACCTCGTGGGGACAGGGATCTATAGCAATCAGCCCCAGCATTTT. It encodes CASNLVGTGIYSNQPQHF.

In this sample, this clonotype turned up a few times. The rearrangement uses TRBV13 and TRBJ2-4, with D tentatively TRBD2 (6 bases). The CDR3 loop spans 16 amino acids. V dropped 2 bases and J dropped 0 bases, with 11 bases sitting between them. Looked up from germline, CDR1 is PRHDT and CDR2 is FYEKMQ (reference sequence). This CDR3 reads CASSLRGTLAKNIQYF. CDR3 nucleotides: TGTGCCAGCAGCTTAAGAGGGACTCTAGCCAAAAACATTCAGTACTTC.

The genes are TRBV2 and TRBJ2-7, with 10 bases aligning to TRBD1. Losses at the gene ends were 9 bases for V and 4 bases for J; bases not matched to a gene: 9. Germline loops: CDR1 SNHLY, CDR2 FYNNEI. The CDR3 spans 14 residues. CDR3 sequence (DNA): TGTGCCAGAGCAACCGGGACAGGGGTATACGAGCAGTACTTC. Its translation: CARATGTGVYEQYF.

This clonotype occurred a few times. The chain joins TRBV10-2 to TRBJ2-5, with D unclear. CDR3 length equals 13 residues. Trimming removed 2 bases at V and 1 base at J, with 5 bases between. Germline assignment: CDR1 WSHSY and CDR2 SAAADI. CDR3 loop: CASSETAQETQYF. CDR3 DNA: TGCGCCAGCAGTGAGACGGCCCAAGAGACCCAGTACTTC.

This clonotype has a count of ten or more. The CDR3 DNA is TGCAGTGCTAGACTGGGAAGCTCTGGAAACACCATATATTTT. As protein: CSARLGSSGNTIYF. The chain employs TRBV20-1 and TRBJ1-3, with unresolved D. CDR3 length equals 14 residues. Trimming shortened V by 2 bases and J by 0 bases, and 8 bases separated the two germline ends. Germline loops: CDR1 DFQATT, CDR2 SNEGSKA (reference sequence).

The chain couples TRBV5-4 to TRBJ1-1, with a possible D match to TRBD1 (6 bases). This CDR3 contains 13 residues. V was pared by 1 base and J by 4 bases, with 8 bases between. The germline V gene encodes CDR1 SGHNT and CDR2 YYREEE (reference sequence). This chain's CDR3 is CASSLQGSTEAFF. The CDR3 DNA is TGTGCCAGCAGCTTGCAGGGGTCCACTGAAGCTTTCTTT.

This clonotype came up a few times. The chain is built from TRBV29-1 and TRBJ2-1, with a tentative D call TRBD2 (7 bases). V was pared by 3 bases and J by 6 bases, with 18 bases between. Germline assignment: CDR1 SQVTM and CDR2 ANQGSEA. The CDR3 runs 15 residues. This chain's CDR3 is CSVEGGATELNEQFF. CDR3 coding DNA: TGCAGCGTTGAGGGGGGGGCGACCGAGCTCAATGAGCAGTTCTTC.

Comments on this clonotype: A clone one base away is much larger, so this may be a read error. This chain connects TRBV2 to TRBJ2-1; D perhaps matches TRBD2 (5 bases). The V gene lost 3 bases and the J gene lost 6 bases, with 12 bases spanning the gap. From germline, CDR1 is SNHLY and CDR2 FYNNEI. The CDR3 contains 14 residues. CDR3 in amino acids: CASSDISEINEQFF. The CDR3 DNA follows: TGTGCCAGCAGTGATATTAGCGAAATCAATGAGCAGTTCTTC.

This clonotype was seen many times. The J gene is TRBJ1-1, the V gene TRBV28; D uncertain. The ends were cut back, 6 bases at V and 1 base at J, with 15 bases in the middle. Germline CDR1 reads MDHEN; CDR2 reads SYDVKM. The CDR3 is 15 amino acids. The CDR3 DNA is TGTGCCAGCAGCGCTACCGGGGTAGGGAACACTGAAGCTTTCTTT. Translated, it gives CASSATGVGNTEAFF.

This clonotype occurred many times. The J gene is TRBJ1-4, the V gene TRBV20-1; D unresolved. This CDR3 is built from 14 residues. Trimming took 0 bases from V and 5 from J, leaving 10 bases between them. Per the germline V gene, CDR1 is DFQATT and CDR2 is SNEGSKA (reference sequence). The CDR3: CSARDIGPNEKLFF. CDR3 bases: TGCAGTGCTAGAGATATAGGCCCCAATGAAAAACTGTTTTTT.

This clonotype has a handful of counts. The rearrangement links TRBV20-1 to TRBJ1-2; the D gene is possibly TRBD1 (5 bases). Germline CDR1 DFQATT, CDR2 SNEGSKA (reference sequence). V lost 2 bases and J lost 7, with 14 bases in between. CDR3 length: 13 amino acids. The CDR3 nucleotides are TGCAGTGCTAGACTGGGGACCACCGGTGGCTACACCTTC. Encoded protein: CSARLGTTGGYTF.

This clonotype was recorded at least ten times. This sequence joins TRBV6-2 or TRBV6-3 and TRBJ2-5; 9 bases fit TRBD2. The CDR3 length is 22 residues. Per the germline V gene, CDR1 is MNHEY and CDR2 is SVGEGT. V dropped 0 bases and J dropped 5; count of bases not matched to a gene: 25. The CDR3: CASSYSSNALREGLSRLETQYF. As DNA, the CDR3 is TGTGCCAGCAGTTACTCGAGTAATGCTTTGCGGGAGGGCCTCAGTAGGTTGGAGACCCAGTACTTC.

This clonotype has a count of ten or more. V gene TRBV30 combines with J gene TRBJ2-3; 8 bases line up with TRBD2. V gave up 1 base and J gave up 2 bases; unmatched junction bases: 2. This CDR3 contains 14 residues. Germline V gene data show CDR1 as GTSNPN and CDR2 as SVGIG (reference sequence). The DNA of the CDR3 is TGTGCCTGGAGTGGCGGGAGGCCCACAGATACGCAGTATTTT. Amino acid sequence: CAWSGGRPTDTQYF.

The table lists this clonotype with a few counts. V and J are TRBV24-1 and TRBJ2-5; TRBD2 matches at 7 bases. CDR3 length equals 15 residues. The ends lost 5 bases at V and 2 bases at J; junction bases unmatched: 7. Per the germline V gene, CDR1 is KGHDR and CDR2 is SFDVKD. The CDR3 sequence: CATSAETSPQETQYF. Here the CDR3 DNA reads TGTGCCACCAGTGCCGAGACTAGCCCTCAAGAGACCCAGTACTTC.

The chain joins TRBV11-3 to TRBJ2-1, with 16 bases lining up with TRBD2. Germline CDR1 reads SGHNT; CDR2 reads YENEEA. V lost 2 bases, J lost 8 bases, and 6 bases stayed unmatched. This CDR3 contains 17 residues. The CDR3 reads CASSLSGTSGRVHEQFF. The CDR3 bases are TGTGCCAGCAGCTTATCCGGGACTAGCGGGAGGGTACATGAGCAGTTCTTC. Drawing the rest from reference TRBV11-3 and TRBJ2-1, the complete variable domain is EAGVVQSPRYKIIEKKQPVAFWCNPISGHNTLYWYLQNLGQGPELLIRYENEEAVDDSQLPKDRFSAERLKGVDSTLKIQPAELGDSAVYLCASSLSGTSGRVHEQFFGPGTRLTVL.

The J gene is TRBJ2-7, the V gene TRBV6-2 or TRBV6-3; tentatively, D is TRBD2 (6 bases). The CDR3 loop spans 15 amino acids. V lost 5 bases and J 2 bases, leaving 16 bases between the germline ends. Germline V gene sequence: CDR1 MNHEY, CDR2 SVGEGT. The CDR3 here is CASSPPYGGPYEQYF. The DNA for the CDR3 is TGTGCCAGCAGTCCACCGTACGGGGGACCCTACGAGCAGTACTTC.

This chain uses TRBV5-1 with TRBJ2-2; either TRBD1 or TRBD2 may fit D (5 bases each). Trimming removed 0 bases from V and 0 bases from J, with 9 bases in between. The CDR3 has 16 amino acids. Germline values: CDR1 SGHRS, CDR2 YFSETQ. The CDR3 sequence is CASSLVGTANTGELFF. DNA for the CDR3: TGCGCCAGCAGCTTGGTAGGGACGGCGAACACCGGGGAGCTGTTTTTT. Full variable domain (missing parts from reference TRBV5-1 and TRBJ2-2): KAGVTQTPRYLIKTRGQQVTLSCSPISGHRSVSWYQQTPGQGLQFLFEYFSETQRNKGNFPGRFSGRQFSNSRSEMNVSTLELGDSALYLCASSLVGTANTGELFFGEGSRLTVL.

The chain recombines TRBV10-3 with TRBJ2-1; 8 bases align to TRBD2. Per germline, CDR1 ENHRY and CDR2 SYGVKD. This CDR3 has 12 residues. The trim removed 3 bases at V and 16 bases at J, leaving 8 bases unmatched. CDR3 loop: CAISDLSGEPFF. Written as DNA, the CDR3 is TGTGCCATCAGTGACCTTAGCGGGGAGCCTTTCTTC.

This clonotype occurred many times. Here the CDR3 reads CASRTTGQNYEQYF. The CDR3 DNA reads as TGTGCCAGCAGGACAACGGGACAGAACTACGAGCAGTACTTC. This rearrangement joins TRBV5-6 to TRBJ2-7, with TRBD1 matching 7 bases. V lost 5 bases, J lost 3 bases, and 8 bases stayed unmatched. The CDR3 runs to 14 residues. Looked up from germline, CDR1 is SGHDT and CDR2 is YYEEEE.

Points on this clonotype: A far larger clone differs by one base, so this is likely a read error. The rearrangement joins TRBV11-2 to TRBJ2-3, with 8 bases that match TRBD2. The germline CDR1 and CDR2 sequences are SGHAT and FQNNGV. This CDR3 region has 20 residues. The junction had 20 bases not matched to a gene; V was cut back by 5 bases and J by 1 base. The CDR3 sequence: CASSLPRAGEGFWGTDTQYF. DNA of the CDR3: TGTGCCAGCAGCCTACCGCGAGCGGGAGAGGGATTTTGGGGCACAGATACGCAGTATTTT.

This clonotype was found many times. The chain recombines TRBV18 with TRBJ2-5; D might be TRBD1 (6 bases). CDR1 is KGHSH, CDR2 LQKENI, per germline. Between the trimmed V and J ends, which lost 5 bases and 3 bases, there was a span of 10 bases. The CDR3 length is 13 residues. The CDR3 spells CASSLGAKETQYF. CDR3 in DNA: TGTGCCAGCTCATTGGGGGCAAAAGAGACCCAGTACTTC.

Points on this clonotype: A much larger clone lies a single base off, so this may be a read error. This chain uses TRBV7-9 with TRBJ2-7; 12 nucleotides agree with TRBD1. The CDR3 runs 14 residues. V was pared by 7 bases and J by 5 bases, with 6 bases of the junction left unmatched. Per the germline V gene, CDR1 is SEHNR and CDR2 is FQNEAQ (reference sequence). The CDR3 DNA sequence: TGTGCCAGCAACTTTCGGGACAGGGGGCACGAGCAGTACTTC. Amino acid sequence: CASNFRDRGHEQYF.

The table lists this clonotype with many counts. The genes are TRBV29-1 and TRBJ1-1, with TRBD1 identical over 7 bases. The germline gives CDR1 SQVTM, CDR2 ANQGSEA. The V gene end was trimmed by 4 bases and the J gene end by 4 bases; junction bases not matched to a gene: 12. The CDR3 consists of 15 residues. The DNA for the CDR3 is TGCAGCGTTGGCCCCCCAGACAGGGCGAGCACTGAAGCTTTCTTT. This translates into CSVGPPDRASTEAFF.

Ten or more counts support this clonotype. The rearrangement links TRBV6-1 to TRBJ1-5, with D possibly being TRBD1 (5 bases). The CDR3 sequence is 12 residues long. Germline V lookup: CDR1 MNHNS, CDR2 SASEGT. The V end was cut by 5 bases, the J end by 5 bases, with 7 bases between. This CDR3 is CASSRGDQPQHF. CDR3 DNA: TGTGCCAGCAGTCGGGGGGATCAGCCCCAGCATTTT.

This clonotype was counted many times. For the CDR3, the DNA is TGTGCCAGCAGCTCAACCCGGGGCACTGAAGCTTTCTTT. Amino acid sequence: CASSSTRGTEAFF. The chain uses TRBV7-9 and TRBJ1-1; no firm D call. Trimming removed 4 bases from V and 4 bases from J, with 10 bases in between. The CDR3 covers 13 residues. Germline lookup yields CDR1 SEHNR and CDR2 FQNEAQ (reference sequence).

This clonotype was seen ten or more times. This CDR3 is CATSRDADTQYF. DNA of the CDR3: TGTGCCACGAGCCGGGACGCAGATACGCAGTATTTT. V gene TRBV15 combines with J gene TRBJ2-3; D is perhaps TRBD1 or TRBD2 (5 bases each). CDR3 length: 12 residues. V was cut by 9 bases and J by 4 bases, with 11 bases left in between. Looked up from germline, CDR1 is LNHNV and CDR2 is YYDKDF (reference sequence).